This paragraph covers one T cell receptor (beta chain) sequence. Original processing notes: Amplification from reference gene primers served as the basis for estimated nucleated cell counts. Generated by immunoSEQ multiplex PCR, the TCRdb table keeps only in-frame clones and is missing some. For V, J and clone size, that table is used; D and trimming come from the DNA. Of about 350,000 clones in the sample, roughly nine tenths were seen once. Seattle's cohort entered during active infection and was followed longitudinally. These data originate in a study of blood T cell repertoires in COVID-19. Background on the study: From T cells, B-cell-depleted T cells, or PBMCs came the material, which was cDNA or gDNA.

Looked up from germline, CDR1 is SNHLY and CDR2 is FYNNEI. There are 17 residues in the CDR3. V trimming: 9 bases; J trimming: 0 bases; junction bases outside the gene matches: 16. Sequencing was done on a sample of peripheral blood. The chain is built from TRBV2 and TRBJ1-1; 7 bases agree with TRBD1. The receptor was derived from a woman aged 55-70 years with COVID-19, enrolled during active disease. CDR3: CASWSRDRSPLNTEAFF. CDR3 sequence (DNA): TGTGCCAGTTGGAGTCGGGACAGAAGCCCCTTGAACACTGAAGCTTTCTTT.